A selection of T cell receptor beta chains follows, all from one sample in a study of a mutant IDH1 vaccine in newly diagnosed glioma. Only in-frame clones appear in the TCRdb table, and some are missing; sequencing was by immunoSEQ multiplex PCR. The sample contains roughly 35,000 clones, approximately 86% of which appear only once. This specimen was PBMCs, taken from a glioma patient treated with radiotherapy, temozolomide or both. The origin of the receptors is a woman aged 40 to 50 with glioma. Each CDR3 is given with its conserved first and last residue. The D gene is left open where the match is weak. Expanded clones get a size class; other rows say once, few or many, or leave the size out.

D gene	J gene	V gene	clone size	CDR3 DNA	CDR3 protein
TRBD2	TRBJ2-1	TRBV6-5	NA	TGTGCCAGCAGTTACGAGGCGGGGGGTGAGCAGTTCTTC	CASSYEAGGEQFF
NA	TRBJ2-2	TRBV25-1	NA	TGTGCCAGCAGTCCTGCCGGGGAGCTGTTTTTT	CASSPAGELFF
NA	TRBJ2-1	TRBV4-2	NA	TGTGCCAGCAGCCAAGATAGCATCAAAGGACAGCAGTTCTTC	CASSQDSIKGQQFF
NA	TRBJ2-1	TRBV30	once	TGTGCCTGGAGTGTTCACTCCGGGACTGAGCAGTTCTTC	CAWSVHSGTEQFF
NA	TRBJ1-6	TRBV6-5	NA	TGTGCCAGCAGTCCCGGGAGATATAATTCACCCCTCCACTTT	CASSPGRYNSPLHF
NA	TRBJ2-5	TRBV4-2	NA	TGTGCCAGCAGTCCGGCCGGGGACGGCGGGGAGACCCAGTACTTC	CASSPAGDGGETQYF
NA	TRBJ2-7	TRBV6-6	NA	TGTGCCAGCACCCTCGAGATGTCTCTCTCCTACGAGCAGTACTTC	CASTLEMSLSYEQYF
NA	TRBJ2-5	TRBV5-1	NA	TGCGCCAGCAGCTTGATGGGAAAAGCCCAAGAGACCCAGTACTTC	CASSLMGKAQETQYF
NA	TRBJ1-1	TRBV19	NA	TGTGCCAGTAGTCCCCGGGGAGGGGGGAACACTGAAGCTTTCTTT	CASSPRGGGNTEAFF
NA	TRBJ1-1	TRBV29-1	few	TGCAGCGTGGTAGGACGGACAGAGAACACTGAAGCTTTCTTT	CSVVGRTENTEAFF
NA	TRBJ1-4	TRBV23-1	NA	TGCGCCCTTCCCTTGGCAGGGAGGAATGAAAAACTGTTTTTT	CALPLAGRNEKLFF
NA	TRBJ2-7	TRBV10-3	NA	TGTGCCATCAGTGGACAGGACTCCTACGAGCAGTACTTC	CAISGQDSYEQYF
NA	TRBJ2-7	TRBV11-2	NA	TGTGCCAGCAGCTTATCCGGAGAGCAGTACTTC	CASSLSGEQYF
TRBD1	TRBJ1-2	TRBV29-1	once	TGCAGCGTTAAAGGACAGGGGAAGGATGGCTACACCTTC	CSVKGQGKDGYTF
TRBD2	TRBJ2-5	TRBV30	NA	TGTGCCTGGGGGAGGTCTAGCGGGAGGAAGGAGACCCAGTACTTC	CAWGRSSGRKETQYF
NA	TRBJ1-2	TRBV7-2	once	TGTGCCAGCAGCTTAGGCAGAACCTATGGCTACACCTTC	CASSLGRTYGYTF
NA	TRBJ1-1	TRBV6-1	NA	TGTGCCAGTCGGAACGGTCCTGAAGCTTTCTTT	CASRNGPEAFF
NA	TRBJ1-2	TRBV5-6	NA	TGTGCCAGCAGCTTGGAGAGGAGACTAGATGGACAGTTGAACGGGTACACCTTC	CASSLERRLDGQLNGYTF
NA	TRBJ2-1	TRBV5-6	NA	TGTGCCAGCAGCGCGGGGATAGAGGAGCAGTTCTTC	CASSAGIEEQFF
NA	TRBJ1-5	TRBV6-4	NA	TGTGCCAGCAGTGACACAGACATTAGCAATCAGCCCCAGCATTTT	CASSDTDISNQPQHF
NA	TRBJ2-1	TRBV5-1	NA	TGCGCCAGCAGCTTGGCGGGGTTCGATGAGCAGTTCTTC	CASSLAGFDEQFF
NA	TRBJ1-1	TRBV6-5	once	TGTGCCAGCAGCTCTAACAGGGAAGCTTTCTTT	CASSSNREAFF
NA	TRBJ2-5	TRBV7-2	once	TGTGCCAGCAGCTCAGCTGGTAGTCGCGTCTGGGAGACCCAGTACTTC	CASSSAGSRVWETQYF
NA	TRBJ1-2	TRBV5-5	NA	TGTGCCAGCAGCTTGCGCCCCAAGGGGGGGCCCTATGGCTACACCTTC	CASSLRPKGGPYGYTF
NA	TRBJ1-5	TRBV6-6	once	TGTGCCAGCACGAGCCTCCTGGGGAGCAATCAGCCCCAGCATTTT	CASTSLLGSNQPQHF
NA	TRBJ2-7	TRBV7-6	NA	TGTGCCAGCAGCGCCAGGACGGACTACGAGCAGTACTTC	CASSARTDYEQYF
NA	TRBJ1-2	TRBV9	NA	TGTGCCAGCAGCGGGACAGTGGGTGGCTACACCTTC	CASSGTVGGYTF
TRBD1	TRBJ1-3	TRBV5-4	NA	TGTGCCAGCAGCCCGAGACAGGGTCTATCTGGAAACACCATATATTTT	CASSPRQGLSGNTIYF
NA	TRBJ1-1	TRBV30	NA	TGTGCCTGGCAAATACAGGAGCTGCCAATGAACACTGAAGCTTTCTTT	CAWQIQELPMNTEAFF
NA	TRBJ1-2	TRBV5-4	once	TGTGCCAGCAGCGCTACCGACTGGGGGAGTTCTGGCTACACCTTC	CASSATDWGSSGYTF
TRBD1	TRBJ2-7	TRBV7-8	once	TGTGCCAGCAGCCCCGGGACAGGGGGATTACAGCAGTACTTC	CASSPGTGGLQQYF
TRBD2	TRBJ2-5	TRBV7-2	once	TGTGCCAGCAGCCGAGGGAGCGGGGCCCCGAGGGAGACCCAGTACTTC	CASSRGSGAPRETQYF
TRBD2	TRBJ2-7	TRBV5-1	NA	TGCGCCAGCAGCTTGGGGCTAGCGGGGGACTCCTACGAGCAGTACTTC	CASSLGLAGDSYEQYF
TRBD1	TRBJ2-7	TRBV4-1	NA	TGCGCCAGCAGCCAGGGACAGGCAAGCTCCTACGAGCAGTACTTC	CASSQGQASSYEQYF
NA	TRBJ1-2	TRBV4-1	NA	TGCGCCAGCAGCATCCGGCCCCGGGAAGTCTATGGCTACACCTTC	CASSIRPREVYGYTF
NA	TRBJ1-4	TRBV5-6	NA	TGTGCCAGCAGCTTGTTGGGCGAAAAACTGTTTTTT	CASSLLGEKLFF
NA	TRBJ1-4	TRBV30	NA	TGTGCCTGGAGTTCTCCCGGGCCCGGGGGCGAAAAACTGTTTTTT	CAWSSPGPGGEKLFF
NA	TRBJ2-7	TRBV28	NA	TGTGCCAGCAGTTTTGCAAACTCCTACGAGCAGTACTTC	CASSFANSYEQYF
NA	TRBJ1-6	TRBV7-2	NA	TGTGCCAGCAGCTTAGGGGTTCGGGGATCCTATAATTCACCCCTCCACTTT	CASSLGVRGSYNSPLHF
NA	TRBJ1-1	TRBV6-1	NA	TGTGCCAGCAGTGAATACGGCAGGGGCAATGCCTTT	CASSEYGRGNAF
TRBD1	TRBJ1-5	TRBV2	NA	TGTGCCAGCTCGGGACAGGGTCGCAATCAGCCCCAGCATTTT	CASSGQGRNQPQHF
NA	TRBJ2-1	TRBV6-5	NA	TGTGCCAGCAGTTATAGCCCTAGCGTGAATGAGCAGTTCTTC	CASSYSPSVNEQFF
NA	TRBJ2-4	TRBV7-9	NA	TGTGCCAGCAGCCCACCACTGGGACTCCACAAACTAGCCAAAAACATTCAGTACTTC	CASSPPLGLHKLAKNIQYF
NA	TRBJ1-1	TRBV7-9	NA	TGTGCCAGCAGCCCAGTCCAGGGAAGCACTGAAGCTTTCTTT	CASSPVQGSTEAFF
TRBD1	TRBJ2-2	TRBV25-1	NA	TGTGCCAGCAGTGAACGGAAAACAGGGGTTCCGAACACCGGGGAGCTGTTTTTT	CASSERKTGVPNTGELFF